A selection of T cell receptor beta chains follows, all from one sample in a study. TCRdb reprocessed the 5' RACE reads with MiXCR, giving one entry per CDR3 protein. The table has about 54,000 distinct CDR3 sequences, approximately 17% seen once. The sample taken for sequencing was naive CD4+ T cells sorted from blood. The source is a female donor with breast cancer. Both conserved end residues are trimmed from each CDR3.

TRBJ2-1 | TRBV5-1 | ASSLEGSYNEQF
TRBJ2-3 | TRBV28 | ASSSPGLYTDTQY
TRBJ2-3 | TRBV12-3/TRBV12-4 | ASSLGRVGTDTQY
TRBJ2-5 | TRBV5-1 | ASTLLETQY
TRBJ2-3 | TRBV20-1 | SARAHLAGTDTQY
TRBJ2-1 | TRBV20-1 | SAPPGLAGKYNEQF
TRBJ1-1 | TRBV12-3/TRBV12-4 | ASSLIVMNTEAF
TRBJ2-1 | TRBV6-1 | ASSERDTEQF
TRBJ2-7 | TRBV7-2 | ASSFVEGKDYEQY
TRBJ2-5 | TRBV7-2 | ASSLALPAGDGETQY
TRBJ1-2 | TRBV12-3/TRBV12-4 | ASSVTGPHGYT
TRBJ2-1 | TRBV7-9 | ASSLVAGEQF
TRBJ2-7 | TRBV5-1 | ASSLGGGAGSYEQY
TRBJ2-5 | TRBV7-2 | ASSPSGSQETQY
TRBJ2-3 | TRBV6-6 | STGVTADTQY
TRBJ1-5 | TRBV15 | ATSRGGTGDQPQH
TRBJ2-1 | TRBV9 | ASSGVGTRRQF
TRBJ2-1 | TRBV5-1 | ASSLRAAAYNEQF
TRBJ2-3 | TRBV7-2 | ASSFQAGGSTDTQY
TRBJ1-5 | TRBV12-3/TRBV12-4 | ASSSQGASGNQPQH
TRBJ1-1 | TRBV12-3/TRBV12-4 | ASSPEGQLTYEAF
TRBJ1-1 | TRBV18 | ASSPDRTPNTEAF
TRBJ2-1 | TRBV5-1 | ASSLGASGSFYNEQF
TRBJ2-4 | TRBV5-1 | ASSFDRYIQY
TRBJ2-1 | TRBV7-2 | ASSSNRDYEQF
TRBJ2-7 | TRBV18 | ASSPTGSLTYEQY
TRBJ2-1 | TRBV6-2/TRBV6-3 | ASEEGSSYNEQF
TRBJ1-5 | TRBV30 | AAGQAAQLQH
TRBJ1-4 | TRBV7-9 | ASSSGQGYEKLF